The 29 T cell receptor beta chains listed next were all sequenced from one sample in a study of T-cell memory formation after mild COVID-19. TCRdb reprocessed the 5' RACE reads via MiXCR and lists one record per CDR3 protein. Of around 410,000 distinct CDR3 sequences listed, 23% are singletons. The sample consisted of PBMCs or a T cell subset sorted from them (not recorded which). The receptors shown here come from an adult woman who had mild COVID-19 (a few samples of this study predate the infection). Cell type and time point are not known.

CDR3 residues: CASKVGSYEQYF. CDR3 coding DNA: TGTGCCAGCAAGGTGGGCTCCTACGAGCAGTACTTC. J is TRBJ2-7 and V is TRBV6-1, with D unclear. The CDR3 is made up of 12 amino acids. Germline V gene sequence: CDR1 MNHNS, CDR2 SASEGT. The V end lost 7 bases, the J end lost 0 bases, and 7 bases lay between the germline ends.

The chain is built from TRBV18 and TRBJ2-1, with TRBD1 matching 8 bases. The J segment lost 5 bases and the V segment lost 0 bases, leaving 6 bases of the junction unmatched. Germline-derived CDR1 and CDR2 are KGHSH and LQKENI. The CDR3 contains 16 residues. CDR3 region: CASSPPTGQGDNEQFF. DNA of the CDR3: TGTGCCAGCTCACCACCTACCGGACAGGGAGACAATGAGCAGTTCTTC.

This clonotype was recorded at least ten times. V is TRBV20-1 and J is TRBJ2-7; D perhaps matches TRBD1 (5 bases). The V gene's germline CDR1 is DFQATT and CDR2 SNEGSKA (reference sequence). This CDR3 spans 14 amino acids. V was trimmed by 0 bases and J by 5 bases, leaving 14 bases between them. The CDR3 reads CSARDGLDSDEQYF. The CDR3 DNA follows: TGCAGTGCTAGAGATGGGCTAGACAGCGACGAGCAGTACTTC.

The chain recombines TRBV6-5 with TRBJ1-2, with D possibly TRBD1 on 6 matching bases. The CDR3 consists of 13 residues. The V gene lost 7 bases and the J gene lost 8 bases, with 17 bases spanning the gap. Germline CDR1 MNHEY, CDR2 SVGAGI. In nucleotides, the CDR3 is TGTGCCAGCACCAACAGGGTTTTAGGCGGCTACACCTTC. Protein product: CASTNRVLGGYTF.

This clonotype was found a few times. The genes are TRBV20-1 and TRBJ2-3, with D possibly being TRBD2 (6 bases). The V end was cut by 0 bases, the J end by 2 bases, with 12 bases between. From germline, CDR1 is DFQATT and CDR2 SNEGSKA (reference sequence). The CDR3 is made up of 15 amino acids. This CDR3 is CSARDRDSNTDTQYF. The CDR3 DNA is TGCAGTGCTAGAGATCGGGACTCCAACACAGATACGCAGTATTTT.

The chain uses TRBV4-2 and TRBJ2-7; tentative D call: TRBD2 (5 bases). This CDR3 contains 16 residues. The V end lost 4 bases, the J end lost 2 bases, and 18 bases lay between the germline ends. Germline V gene sequence: CDR1 LGHNA, CDR2 YNFKEQ. CDR3: CASSRESGSPTYEQYF. The CDR3 region has the DNA TGTGCCAGCAGCCGAGAATCGGGGAGCCCAACCTACGAGCAGTACTTC.

The chain uses TRBV15 and TRBJ2-1, with D possibly TRBD2 on 7 matching bases. The length of the CDR3 is 15 residues. Germline V CDR1 and CDR2: LNHNV, YYDKDF (reference sequence). With 0 bases removed from V and 6 bases from J, the gap between germline ends came to 12 bases. CDR3: CATSRERGLGNEQFF. For the CDR3, the DNA is TGTGCCACCAGCAGAGAGCGGGGGCTTGGCAATGAGCAGTTCTTC.

This clonotype turned up a few times. The chain carries TRBV5-5 and TRBJ2-3; no reliable D call. The CDR3 is made up of 15 amino acids. V gave up 4 bases and J gave up 5 bases, with 17 bases separating them. Germline loops: CDR1 SGHKS, CDR2 YYEKEE (reference sequence). The CDR3 sequence: CASSLDLVLEDTQYF. The CDR3 DNA reads as TGTGCCAGCAGCCTAGACCTGGTTCTGGAAGATACGCAGTATTTT.

This sequence joins TRBV29-1 and TRBJ2-7; 10 bases agree with TRBD1. Trimming cost V 6 bases and J 6 bases; bases outside gene matches: 8. This CDR3 comprises 13 residues. Germline CDR1 SQVTM, CDR2 ANQGSEA. CDR3 DNA sequence: TGCAGCGTAGGGGGACAGGGGTATGGCGAGCAGTACTTC. Encoded protein: CSVGGQGYGEQYF.

V gene TRBV6-6 combines with J gene TRBJ2-7; 8 bases are a match to TRBD2. The CDR3 loop spans 16 amino acids. V lost 0 bases to trimming and J lost 2 bases; unmatched junction nucleotides: 6. Per the germline V gene, CDR1 is MNHNY and CDR2 is SVGAGI (reference sequence). The CDR3 bases are TGTGCCAGCAGTTACTCGCGGGGGGACCTCACCTACGAGCAGTACTTC. This encodes CASSYSRGDLTYEQYF.

V and J are TRBV19 and TRBJ1-1; D remains unclear. The CDR3 is 12 amino acids. Germline V CDR1 and CDR2: LNHDA, SQIVND (reference sequence). The germline V and J ends were trimmed by 7 bases and 4 bases, with 10 bases remaining between them. Written as DNA, the CDR3 is TGTGCCAGTAAGGCGGGGAGCACTGAAGCTTTCTTT. It yields the protein CASKAGSTEAFF.

This chain connects TRBV6-2 or TRBV6-3 to TRBJ2-7; TRBD1 is a possible D gene (6 bases). Deletions cut 2 bases from V and 2 bases from J, with 10 bases between. This CDR3 is built from 14 residues. The germline V gene has CDR1 MNHEY and CDR2 SVGEGT. CDR3 sequence: CASSYGQGPYEQYF. CDR3 DNA: TGTGCCAGCAGTTACGGTCAGGGGCCCTACGAGCAGTACTTC.

A few counts support this clonotype. The chain joins TRBV15 to TRBJ1-1, with TRBD1 matching over 7 bases. The CDR3 spans 14 residues. V lost 8 bases, J lost 5 bases, and 11 bases stayed unmatched. The V gene's germline CDR1 is LNHNV and CDR2 YYDKDF (reference sequence). The chain's CDR3 is CATRRGQAGTEAFF. The CDR3 bases are TGTGCCACCCGGAGAGGACAGGCGGGAACTGAAGCTTTCTTT.

The chain combines TRBV27 with TRBJ1-1, with D unclear. The CDR3 contains 14 residues. Trimming removed 6 bases at V and 0 bases at J, with 11 bases between. Germline V lookup: CDR1 MNHEY, CDR2 SMNVEV (reference sequence). The CDR3 loop reads CASRVLGLNTEAFF. The CDR3 DNA reads as TGTGCCAGCAGAGTATTGGGGTTGAACACTGAAGCTTTCTTT.

A few counts support this clonotype. The gene calls are TRBV10-3 and TRBJ2-7; D is possibly TRBD1 or TRBD2 (6 bases each). The V and J ends lost 4 bases and 5 bases respectively, with 12 bases between them. The germline V gene has CDR1 ENHRY and CDR2 SYGVKD. This CDR3 is built from 13 residues. The CDR3 reads CAISGRGLDEQYF. The CDR3 DNA sequence: TGTGCCATCAGTGGACGGGGGCTTGACGAGCAGTACTTC.

Only a few counts were recorded for this clonotype. V and J are TRBV4-1 and TRBJ1-2; the D is unclear. Trimming stripped 3 bases from V and 5 bases from J, with 10 bases between. Germline-derived CDR1 and CDR2 are MGHRA and YSYEKL. The CDR3 has 13 residues. In nucleotides, the CDR3 is TGCGCCAGCAGCCAGGGTCAGATTTATGGCTACACCTTC. Translated: CASSQGQIYGYTF.

This clonotype was seen more than once but under ten times. One junction end does not reproduce the germline sequence, and a read error may be involved. The chain uses TRBV7-7 and TRBJ2-7; 9 bases are shared with TRBD1. CDR3 size: 15 residues. Germline V gene data show CDR1 as SSHAT and CDR2 as FNYEAQ (reference sequence). The CDR3: CASSLAGGQGYEQYF. CDR3 in DNA: TGTGCTAGCAGCTTAGCGGGTGGACAGGGGTACGAGCAGTACTTC.

The chain carries TRBV6-1 and TRBJ2-4; D uncertain. CDR3 length: 13 amino acids. Germline V gives CDR1 MNHNS, CDR2 SASEGT. Between the trimmed V and J ends, which lost 6 bases and 6 bases, there was a span of 12 bases. The CDR3 loop reads CASRQESGNIQYF. The CDR3 region has the DNA TGTGCCAGCAGGCAGGAGTCGGGAAACATTCAGTACTTC.

The chain uses TRBV29-1 and TRBJ1-2, with D uncertain. Between the trimmed V and J ends, which lost 4 bases and 8 bases, there was a span of 14 bases. The CDR3 has 12 amino acids. CDR1 is SQVTM, CDR2 ANQGSEA, per germline. CDR3 coding DNA: TGCAGCGTTGGGGTCGGGGTGTTGGGCTACACCTTC. It yields the protein CSVGVGVLGYTF.

This chain connects TRBV3-1 to TRBJ2-1; maybe TRBD2 (5 bases). The CDR3 totals 18 residues. V was trimmed by 0 bases and J by 0 bases, leaving 15 bases between them. CDR1 and CDR2 from the germline V gene are LGHDT and YNNKEL (reference sequence). CDR3 protein: CASSQELLEGVSYNEQFF. The CDR3 coding sequence is TGTGCCAGCAGCCAAGAACTGTTAGAGGGAGTCTCCTACAATGAGCAGTTCTTC.

V is TRBV7-8 and J is TRBJ2-7; tentatively, D is TRBD1 (6 bases). Germline assignment: CDR1 SGHVS and CDR2 FQNEAQ. This CDR3 region has 17 residues. V was trimmed by 5 bases and J by 0 bases, leaving 20 bases between them. The DNA for the CDR3 is TGTGCCAGCAGCACCTCCGGGACATGGTCAAGCTCCTACGAGCAGTACTTC. This codes for CASSTSGTWSSSYEQYF.

V and J are TRBV12-3 or TRBV12-4 and TRBJ1-2; 8 bases are shared with TRBD1. The V and J ends lost 2 bases and 3 bases, in that order; junction bases with no gene match: 2. This CDR3 has 14 amino acids. The CDR3 here is CASSLQGAYYGYTF. The CDR3 region has the DNA TGTGCCAGCAGTTTACAGGGGGCGTACTATGGCTACACCTTC.

This clonotype has only a few counts. V usage is TRBV24-1 and J usage is TRBJ1-5; D not resolved. CDR3 length equals 16 residues. Looked up from germline, CDR1 is KGHDR and CDR2 is SFDVKD. The V end lost 4 bases, the J end lost 3 bases, and 15 bases lay between the germline ends. The CDR3 reads CATSDPEGDHNQPQHF. CDR3 DNA sequence: TGTGCCACCAGTGACCCCGAGGGAGATCACAATCAGCCCCAGCATTTT.

The chain joins TRBV15 to TRBJ1-5, with 8 bases fitting TRBD1. The V segment lost 2 bases and the J segment 5 bases; nucleotides outside the gene matches: 8. Germline CDR1 reads LNHNV; CDR2 reads YYDKDF (reference sequence). The CDR3 runs to 16 residues. DNA for the CDR3: TGTGCCACCAGCAGATCAGGGACAGGTCCCTATCAGCCCCAGCATTTT. Its translation: CATSRSGTGPYQPQHF. Based on the CDR3 plus reference TRBV15 and TRBJ1-5, the full variable domain is DAMVIQNPRYQVTQFGKPVTLSCSQTLNHNVMYWYQQKSSQAPKLLFHYYDKDFNNEADTPDNFQSRRPNTSFCFLDIRSPGLGDTAMYLCATSRSGTGPYQPQHFGDGTRLSIL.

This clonotype was seen a single time. This chain connects TRBV5-6 to TRBJ2-5, with D tentatively TRBD1 (5 bases). CDR1 is SGHDT and CDR2 is YYEEEE in the germline V gene. Trimming cost V 0 bases and J 5 bases, with 17 bases left between them. This CDR3 is 16 amino acids long. The CDR3 is CASSLAQGGARETQYF. The DNA for the CDR3 is TGTGCCAGCAGCTTGGCTCAGGGTGGGGCTCGGGAGACCCAGTACTTC. Drawing the rest from reference TRBV5-6 and TRBJ2-5, the complete variable domain is DAGVTQSPTHLIKTRGQQVTLRCSPKSGHDTVSWYQQALGQGPQFIFQYYEEEERQRGNFPDRFSGHQFPNYSSELNVNALLLGDSALYLCASSLAQGGARETQYFGPGTRLLVL.

The chain joins TRBV7-8 to TRBJ1-3; D not resolved. The V end lost 0 bases, the J end lost 0 bases, and 9 bases lay between the germline ends. CDR1 SGHVS and CDR2 FQNEAQ come from the germline V gene. This CDR3 is 16 amino acids long. DNA of the CDR3: TGTGCCAGCAGCTTAGCTTGGCTGTCCTCTGGAAACACCATATATTTT. This encodes CASSLAWLSSGNTIYF.

V is TRBV5-1 and J is TRBJ1-1; 8 bases match TRBD1. V shed 0 bases, J shed 4 bases, and the junction held 8 bases outside the gene matches. Germline CDR1 is SGHRS and CDR2 is YFSETQ. The CDR3 has 16 amino acids. CDR3 in amino acids: CASSLAGRGLPTEAFF. In nucleotides, the CDR3 is TGCGCCAGCAGCTTGGCCGGCAGGGGGCTTCCCACTGAAGCTTTCTTT.

The V gene is TRBV29-1, the J gene TRBJ2-1; D uncertain. Germline-derived CDR1 and CDR2 are SQVTM and ANQGSEA. V shed 2 bases and J shed 9 bases, with 14 bases lying between them. The CDR3 runs 13 residues. The CDR3 sequence: CSVEIDFAGEQFF. The CDR3 nucleotides are TGCAGCGTTGAAATCGACTTCGCCGGTGAGCAGTTCTTC.

This clonotype occurred once. This chain links TRBV4-1 with TRBJ1-5, with D possibly being TRBD1 (5 bases). The CDR3 contains 17 residues. The germline CDR1 and CDR2 sequences are MGHRA and YSYEKL. Trimming stripped 0 bases from V and 2 bases from J, with 14 bases between. This CDR3 reads CASSQEGTAGGNQPQHF. CDR3 DNA sequence: TGCGCCAGCAGCCAAGAGGGAACGGCGGGGGGCAATCAGCCCCAGCATTTT.